This T cell receptor (beta chain) is from a study of Ad26.COV2.S vaccination and SARS-CoV-2 variants. Study context: Recipients of Ad26.COV2.S got it intramuscularly, once or twice 56 days apart.

As for treatment: 15 to 20 received Ad26.COV2.S at low or high dose, single or two shots; about five received placebo; per-sample allocation not given. Specimens were obtained on day 63 following the first vaccine or placebo injection. It was an adult aged 18-55 years in Boston who was the donor. As its vector, the vaccine had Ad26, which expressed Wuhan-strain SARS-CoV-2 spike. Here immunoSEQ multiplex PCR was the method, and the copy in TCRdb shows in-frame clones only, minus some. The table shows 300,000 to 400,000 clones, with 90% occurring only once. Whole-study findings and limits: Total T cell responses, in the TCR breadth and depth analyses, may have been underestimated.

This clone was observed once. The antigen is not known. Germline V CDR1 and CDR2: MNHEY, SMNVEV (reference sequence). The CDR3 is 12 amino acids. V was shortened by 5 bases and J by 3 bases, with 7 bases between the two germline ends. The specimen was peripheral blood, collected in a trial of Ad26.COV2.S vaccine versus placebo. The receptor comes from a person between 18 and 59 years old who received the Ad26.COV2.S COVID-19 vaccine or a placebo. This chain joins TRBV27 and TRBJ2-5; D might be TRBD1 (6 bases). The CDR3 DNA reads as TGTGCCAGCAGTGGGGGCGAAGAGACCCAGTACTTC. It codes for CASSGGEETQYF.